This T cell receptor (beta chain) stems from a study of CD8+ T cells in alopecia areata. cDNA reverse transcribed from extracted RNA served as the sequencing template. This table comes from immunoSEQ multiplex PCR, and its TCRdb copy is limited to in-frame clones, with some not included. The table includes about 150,000 clones, about 71% detected once. The treatment denotes: oral pan-JAK inhibitor, 5-10 mg twice daily. This sample comprised CD4+ T cells sorted from blood, obtained at week 4, from a patient treated with tofacitinib. The origin of this receptor is a human donor with alopecia areata.

Here the CDR3 DNA reads TGCGCCAGCAGCCAAGAGGGAGATAACACCGGGGAGCTGTTTTTT. As protein: CASSQEGDNTGELFF. This chain connects TRBV4-1 to TRBJ2-2; TRBD2 is a possible D gene (5 bases). V was cut by 0 bases and J by 2 bases, with 7 bases left in between. The V gene's germline CDR1 is MGHRA and CDR2 YSYEKL. The length of the CDR3 is 15 residues.